The 23 T cell receptor beta chains listed next were all sequenced from one sample in a study of control samples from healthy donors and cancer patients. Measured with immunoSEQ multiplex PCR; TCRdb has only the in-frame clones, and not every one. The sample carries more than 95,000 clones, around 87% recorded once. The sample comprised blood. Every receptor here comes from a man in his forties in good health.

The gene calls are TRBV9 and TRBJ1-6, with D hard to call. V was clipped by 5 bases and J by 8 bases, with 11 bases between them. Germline CDR1 is SGDLS and CDR2 is YYNGEE. The CDR3 sequence is 13 residues long. The CDR3 DNA follows: TGTGCCAGCAGTACATCGGCATATTCACCCCTCCACTTT. Amino acid sequence: CASSTSAYSPLHF.

The chain is built from TRBV24-1 and TRBJ2-7; a possible D gene is TRBD1 (5 bases). The germline V gene encodes CDR1 KGHDR and CDR2 SFDVKD. Trimming stripped 10 bases from V and 2 bases from J, with 11 bases between. The CDR3 runs to 12 residues. The CDR3 nucleotides read TGTGCCACAAGAAAACAGGCCTACGAGCAGTACTTC. Residues: CATRKQAYEQYF.

V usage is TRBV12-5 and J usage is TRBJ2-2; D unclear. Per the germline V gene, CDR1 is LGHNT and CDR2 is FRNRAP. This CDR3 has 15 amino acids. Trimming cost V 7 bases and J 6 bases, with 18 bases left between them. The CDR3 region is CASVLVAEGAGELFF. CDR3 bases: TGTGCTAGTGTTCTCGTGGCGGAAGGTGCCGGGGAGCTGTTTTTT.

This chain uses TRBV29-1 with TRBJ2-5, with D possibly being TRBD2 (6 bases). CDR3 length: 11 residues. V lost 6 bases and J 5 bases, leaving 10 bases between the germline ends. Germline assignment: CDR1 SQVTM and CDR2 ANQGSEA. Written as DNA, the CDR3 is TGCAGCGTACTAGCCGGGGAGACCCAGTACTTC. It encodes CSVLAGETQYF.

This chain uses TRBV18 with TRBJ2-7; 7 bases are a match to TRBD1. Germline CDR1 KGHSH, CDR2 LQKENI. The V gene end was trimmed by 1 base and the J gene end by 6 bases; junction bases not matched to a gene: 6. The length of the CDR3 is 14 residues. CDR3 amino acids: CASSPQNRGGEQYF. CDR3 nucleotides: TGTGCCAGCTCACCACAGAACAGGGGCGGCGAGCAGTACTTC.

The gene calls are TRBV7-2 and TRBJ1-4, with 7 bases that match TRBD1. With V trimmed by 0 bases and J by 10 bases, 11 bases remained unmatched. The CDR3 spans 16 residues. The V gene's germline CDR1 is SGHTA and CDR2 FQGNSA. The CDR3 DNA reads as TGTGCCAGCAGCTTAGCTTTCACAGGGGCGTCGTCAAAACTGTTTTTT. Amino acids: CASSLAFTGASSKLFF.

The chain uses TRBV19 and TRBJ2-2; 10 bases are a match to TRBD1. The V and J ends lost 5 bases and 4 bases, in that order; junction bases with no gene match: 1. Germline values: CDR1 LNHDA, CDR2 SQIVND (reference sequence). The CDR3 has 14 residues. The CDR3 loop reads CASSGQGVTGELFF. CDR3 nucleotides: TGTGCCAGTAGTGGACAGGGGGTCACCGGGGAGCTGTTTTTT.

The V and J genes are TRBV15 and TRBJ2-3, with D possibly being TRBD1 or TRBD2 (5 bases each). V dropped 5 bases and J dropped 0 bases, with 12 bases sitting between them. The CDR3 extends over 15 amino acids. Germline CDR1 is LNHNV and CDR2 is YYDKDF (reference sequence). CDR3 bases: TGTGCCACCAGCCTTATGGGGGTAAGCACAGATACGCAGTATTTT. It is translated as CATSLMGVSTDTQYF.

This sequence joins TRBV29-1 and TRBJ2-7, with 7 nucleotides matching TRBD1. The CDR3 sequence is 14 residues long. Germline lookup yields CDR1 SQVTM and CDR2 ANQGSEA. The ends lost 4 bases at V and 4 bases at J; junction bases unmatched: 10. The CDR3 reads CSVAGQQSRYEQYF. CDR3 sequence (DNA): TGCAGCGTTGCGGGACAGCAATCGAGGTACGAGCAGTACTTC.

The V call is TRBV5-5, the J call TRBJ2-5, with 15 bases fitting TRBD2. This CDR3 is 18 amino acids long. After removal of 4 bases from V and 3 bases from J, the junction contained 10 bases not matched to a gene. The germline V gene encodes CDR1 SGHKS and CDR2 YYEKEE (reference sequence). Here the CDR3 reads CASSPRTSGGAMEETQYF. CDR3 nucleotide sequence: TGTGCCAGCAGCCCCCGGACTAGCGGGGGGGCCATGGAAGAGACCCAGTACTTC.

The chain carries TRBV11-3 and TRBJ2-7, with TRBD1 matching over 7 bases. V was pared by 4 bases and J by 4 bases, with 4 bases of the junction left unmatched. Germline V lookup: CDR1 SGHNT, CDR2 YENEEA. The CDR3 is 13 amino acids. CDR3 region: CASSYRGEYEQYF. The DNA of the CDR3 is TGTGCCAGCAGCTACAGGGGAGAGTACGAGCAGTACTTC.

The J gene is TRBJ1-1, the V gene TRBV2, with unresolved D. This CDR3 has 16 residues. Germline loops: CDR1 SNHLY, CDR2 FYNNEI. Trimming took 8 bases from V and 0 from J, leaving 19 bases between them. CDR3 in amino acids: CASVGPRRFMNTEAFF. CDR3 sequence (DNA): TGTGCCAGCGTGGGTCCGAGGAGGTTCATGAACACTGAAGCTTTCTTT.

The rearrangement uses TRBV14 and TRBJ2-3; possibly TRBD1 or TRBD2 for D (5 bases each). Trimming pared 5 bases from V and 5 bases from J, leaving 20 bases between. Germline CDR1 and CDR2: SGHDN and FVKESK. The CDR3 totals 16 residues. The DNA of the CDR3 is TGTGCCAGCAGCGGTGGACTGGGGGTTTTTGGAGATACGCAGTATTTT. It encodes CASSGGLGVFGDTQYF. Filled out from reference TRBV14 and TRBJ2-3, the complete variable domain reads EAGVTQFPSHSVIEKGQTVTLRCDPISGHDNLYWYRRVMGKEIKFLLHFVKESKQDESGMPNNRFLAERTGGTYSTLKVQPAELEDSGVYFCASSGGLGVFGDTQYFGPGTRLTVL.

The chain employs TRBV9 and TRBJ1-1, with TRBD1 identical over 9 bases. The CDR3 sequence is 14 residues long. The germline gives CDR1 SGDLS, CDR2 YYNGEE. With V trimmed by 1 base and J by 2 bases, 0 bases remained unmatched. The CDR3 DNA is TGTGCCAGCAGCGTAACAGGGGGCAACACTGAAGCTTTCTTT. It specifies CASSVTGGNTEAFF.

This sequence joins TRBV30 and TRBJ1-1, with D tentatively TRBD1 (6 bases). The CDR3 is made up of 16 amino acids. Germline lookup yields CDR1 GTSNPN and CDR2 SVGIG (reference sequence). The V and J ends lost 2 bases and 5 bases respectively, with 21 bases between them. CDR3 nucleotides: TGTGCCTGGAGTTCCCCAACGGGGGGCAAGAGAACTGAAGCTTTCTTT. It yields the protein CAWSSPTGGKRTEAFF.

The V gene is TRBV30, the J gene TRBJ2-3, with 8 nucleotides matching TRBD1. Looked up from germline, CDR1 is GTSNPN and CDR2 is SVGIG (reference sequence). Trimming removed 2 bases from V and 0 bases from J; junction bases left unmatched: 4. This CDR3 has 15 residues. The chain's CDR3 is CAWSKQGVSTDTQYF. Here the CDR3 DNA reads TGTGCCTGGAGTAAACAGGGGGTTAGCACAGATACGCAGTATTTT.

V and J are TRBV5-1 and TRBJ2-1; 8 bases align to TRBD2. This CDR3 contains 16 residues. Germline CDR1 SGHRS, CDR2 YFSETQ. Losses at the gene ends were 1 base for V and 0 bases for J; bases not matched to a gene: 3. For the CDR3, the DNA is TGCGCCAGCAGCTTGACAGCGGGGGCCTCCTACAATGAGCAGTTCTTC. Amino acids: CASSLTAGASYNEQFF.

The chain links TRBV14 to TRBJ1-1; D call uncertain. The CDR3 spans 14 residues. CDR1 is SGHDN and CDR2 is FVKESK in the germline V gene. V was pared by 4 bases and J by 1 base, with 10 bases between. CDR3 sequence: CASSPATPNTEAFF. CDR3 DNA: TGTGCCAGCAGCCCCGCGACCCCGAACACTGAAGCTTTCTTT.

This sequence joins TRBV14 and TRBJ1-1; no reliable D call. V lost 3 bases to trimming and J lost 1 base, with 18 bases between them. Looked up from germline, CDR1 is SGHDN and CDR2 is FVKESK. This CDR3 has 17 residues. CDR3 coding DNA: TGTGCCAGCAGCCAGGACCCAAGGTACCTCGGGAACACTGAAGCTTTCTTT. Its translation is CASSQDPRYLGNTEAFF.

The chain joins TRBV28 to TRBJ1-2; 8 nucleotides align to TRBD1. This CDR3 is 14 amino acids long. CDR1 and CDR2 from the germline V gene are MDHEN and SYDVKM. V dropped 9 bases and J dropped 2; count of bases not matched to a gene: 8. CDR3: CASFRTGRNYGYTF. Written as DNA, the CDR3 is TGTGCCAGTTTTAGGACAGGGCGAAACTATGGCTACACCTTC.

This clone appeared a single time. This chain connects TRBV7-3 to TRBJ1-1; tentative D call: TRBD1 (6 bases). The CDR3 runs to 14 residues. Trimming took 5 bases from V and 0 from J, leaving 10 bases between them. Germline V gene data show CDR1 as SGHTA and CDR2 as FQGTGA. The CDR3 loop reads CASSHGQMNTEAFF. CDR3 in DNA: TGTGCCAGCAGCCATGGACAGATGAACACTGAAGCTTTCTTT.

This chain links TRBV5-6 with TRBJ2-2, with 11 bases aligning to TRBD1. Germline trimming cut 2 bases from V and 5 bases from J; bases unmatched to any gene: 5. Germline CDR1 SGHDT, CDR2 YYEEEE. CDR3 size: 16 residues. The CDR3 region is CASSLRTGGRTGELFF. The CDR3 DNA reads TGTGCCAGCAGCTTAAGGACAGGGGGCAGGACCGGGGAGCTGTTTTTT.

This chain joins TRBV7-2 and TRBJ1-4, with 7 bases fitting TRBD1. V was pared by 5 bases and J by 5 bases, with 5 bases of the junction left unmatched. From germline, CDR1 is SGHTA and CDR2 FQGNSA. This CDR3 comprises 14 residues. Here the CDR3 DNA reads TGTGCCAGCAGCCTAGGGGGCGGAAATGAAAAACTGTTTTTT. Amino acids: CASSLGGGNEKLFF.